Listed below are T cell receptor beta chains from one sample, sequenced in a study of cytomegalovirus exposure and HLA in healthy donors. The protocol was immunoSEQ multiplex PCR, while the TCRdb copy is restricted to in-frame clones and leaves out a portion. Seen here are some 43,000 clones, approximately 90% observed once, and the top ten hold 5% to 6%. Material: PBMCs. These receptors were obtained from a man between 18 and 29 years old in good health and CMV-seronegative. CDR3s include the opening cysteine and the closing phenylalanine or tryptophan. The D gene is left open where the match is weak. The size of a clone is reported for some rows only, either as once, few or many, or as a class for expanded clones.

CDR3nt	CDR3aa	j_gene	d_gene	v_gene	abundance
TGTGCCAGCAGTGAGACAGCCACAGATACGCAGTATTTT	CASSETATDTQYF	TRBJ2-3	-	TRBV25-1	-
TGTGCCAGCAGCGCGGACAGGGCCAAAAACATTCAGTACTTC	CASSADRAKNIQYF	TRBJ2-4	TRBD1	TRBV5-4	-
TGTGCCAGCAGCTTAGTCAGGGAAGCTGGCTACACCTTC	CASSLVREAGYTF	TRBJ1-2	-	TRBV7-2	-
TGCGCCAGCAGCCTGGGGCACAATCAGCCCCAGCATTTT	CASSLGHNQPQHF	TRBJ1-5	-	TRBV4-3	-
TGTGCCAGCAGCTTAGAGTTGGACATCTCGCGCCCTGGAAACACCATATATTTT	CASSLELDISRPGNTIYF	TRBJ1-3	-	TRBV7-9	once
TGTGCCAGCAGCTCCGGGACTTCGAACACTGAAGCTTTCTTT	CASSSGTSNTEAFF	TRBJ1-1	-	TRBV5-4	-
TGCGCCAGCAGCTTGTCCGGGAGCTCCTACAATGAGCAGTTCTTC	CASSLSGSSYNEQFF	TRBJ2-1	-	TRBV5-1	-
TGTGCCAGCAGCCTAGAGATAAACAATGAGCAGTTCTTC	CASSLEINNEQFF	TRBJ2-1	-	TRBV5-4	-
TGTGCCAGCACCACGCCAAGGGAGGGCTATGGCTACACCTTC	CASTTPREGYGYTF	TRBJ1-2	-	TRBV5-4	-
TGTGCCAGCAGTTCCTTTATTCGCGGGGGGGCCGAGCAGTACTTC	CASSSFIRGGAEQYF	TRBJ2-7	TRBD2	TRBV27	-
TGTGCCAGCAGTTTAGCTAACTATGGCTACACCTTC	CASSLANYGYTF	TRBJ1-2	-	TRBV2	once
TGTGCCAGCAGCCGACAGGGAAGGAACATTCAGTACTTC	CASSRQGRNIQYF	TRBJ2-4	TRBD1	TRBV7-2	-
TGTGCCAGCAGTTGGGACAGGGGAAGTCAGCCCCAGCATTTT	CASSWDRGSQPQHF	TRBJ1-5	TRBD1	TRBV28	-
TGCGCCAGCAGCCCCCTGAGTCCACTAGCCCCAGCAAACATTCAGTACTTC	CASSPLSPLAPANIQYF	TRBJ2-4	-	TRBV10-1	-
TGTGCCAGCAGTGGACAGGATCAGCCCCAGCATTTT	CASSGQDQPQHF	TRBJ1-5	TRBD1	TRBV6-5	-
TGTGCCAGCAGCCCGACAAGTCAGCGCACAGATACGCAGTATTTT	CASSPTSQRTDTQYF	TRBJ2-3	-	TRBV7-2	-
TGCGCCAGCAGCCCAGGACTAGCGGGAACCAAAGAGACCCAGTACTTC	CASSPGLAGTKETQYF	TRBJ2-5	TRBD2	TRBV5-1	-
TGTGCCAGCACCCCCTACCTTGGGGGAGGAAACACTGAAGCTTTCTTT	CASTPYLGGGNTEAFF	TRBJ1-1	-	TRBV11-2	-
TGTGCCAGTAGTCCGCCGGGAACTAATGAAAAACTGTTTTTT	CASSPPGTNEKLFF	TRBJ1-4	-	TRBV19	-
TGCGCCAGCAGTGCTAGCGGAAACACAGATACGCAGTATTTT	CASSASGNTDTQYF	TRBJ2-3	TRBD2	TRBV5-1	-
TGCAGCGTTGAGGACGGGACTAGCGGCTCCTACGAGCAGTACTTC	CSVEDGTSGSYEQYF	TRBJ2-7	TRBD2	TRBV29-1	-
TGTGCCAGCGGACAGGGGGTCGGCAATCAGCCCCAGCATTTT	CASGQGVGNQPQHF	TRBJ1-5	TRBD1	TRBV19	-
TGTGCCAGCAGCCAGATAGCGGCCCCGGATACGCAGTATTTT	CASSQIAAPDTQYF	TRBJ2-3	-	TRBV14	-
TGTGCCAGCAGCAAAAGGGGCAGAGATACGCAGTATTTT	CASSKRGRDTQYF	TRBJ2-3	-	TRBV6-1	-
TGTGCCAGCAGCCCCCTTGGGGGGGTGAATAGCAATCAGCCCCAGCATTTT	CASSPLGGVNSNQPQHF	TRBJ1-5	-	TRBV2	-
TGTGCCAGCAGTGAAAGGGGACAGGGGATAGGCAGGAACACTGAAGCTTTCTTT	CASSERGQGIGRNTEAFF	TRBJ1-1	TRBD1	TRBV6-1	-
TGTGCCAGCAGCACTAGCGAGAGCTCCTACAATGAGCAGTTCTTC	CASSTSESSYNEQFF	TRBJ2-1	TRBD2	TRBV5-5	-
TGCGCCAGCACTATCGGGACTAGCGGCACGAACACCGGGGAGCTGTTTTTT	CASTIGTSGTNTGELFF	TRBJ2-2	TRBD2	TRBV10-2	-
TGTGCCAGTAGTACTGGGACAGGGGATAGCAATCAGCCCCAGCATTTT	CASSTGTGDSNQPQHF	TRBJ1-5	TRBD1	TRBV19	-